Here is one T cell receptor beta chain with its context. Trimming removed 1 base from V and 3 bases from J; junction bases left unmatched: 5. The CDR3 runs 15 residues. Germline V lookup: CDR1 LNHNV, CDR2 YYDKDF (reference sequence). The data derive from a study of technical replicates of blood from a handful of donors. TCRdb's table, derived via immunoSEQ multiplex PCR, lists solely in-frame clones and lacks some. The repertoire has around 29,000 clones, about 92% of them found once; the top ten carry approximately 4.3%. The sequenced material came from PBMCs. The chain links TRBV15 to TRBJ2-7; 8 positions agree with TRBD1. This sequence was found in a human donor in good health. Some clones in this sample may be carry-over from other donors' samples. CDR3: CATSRVGQGFYEQYF. The CDR3 region has the DNA TGTGCCACCAGCAGAGTCGGACAGGGTTTCTACGAGCAGTACTTC.